This TCR beta chain was recorded in a study of T cells in Graves' hyperthyroidism and ophthalmopathy. RNA transcripts were the template for amplifying TCR beta CDR3 regions. Using the HTBI primer set, a first-round RT-PCR was run on the TCR CDR3. From the multiplex PCR reads, TCRdb called clonotypes with MiXCR, one entry per CDR3 protein. The table has nearly 750,000 distinct CDR3 sequences, 35% seen once; the top ten hold 31%. A remark on this clonotype: Its antigen is as yet unknown.

Study observations and caveats: Also found in blood were most expanded thyroid clonotypes above 0.001. Ophthalmopathy, which appeared later, was predicted by the model a median around 6.5 months before onset.

In patients aged 18 to 65, hyperthyroidism was newly diagnosed, with duration under 2 months. CDR1 and CDR2 (germline): PRHDT, FYEKMQ (reference sequence). The CDR3 loop spans 18 amino acids. V lost 7 bases to trimming and J lost 5 bases; unmatched junction nucleotides: 16. Specimen: blood. This chain uses TRBV13 with TRBJ2-5, with 13 bases matching TRBD2. The TCR comes from a woman between 40 and 55 years old with Graves' hyperthyroidism. In DNA form, the CDR3 reads TGTGCCAGCACCTCACGAGGACTAGCGGGAGAGTTCGGGGAGACCCAGTACTTC. This translates into CASTSRGLAGEFGETQYF.